This T cell receptor (beta chain) is from a study of blood T cell repertoires in COVID-19. The overall study: Sites in the United States, Italy and Spain provided acute and convalescent COVID-19 samples. T cells, B-cell-depleted T cells, or PBMCs supplied cDNA or gDNA.

Among Cohort 3 donors, those recovered had two negative PCRs, clearance, or symptom resolution. How the authors handled the data: Researchers report that nucleated cell counts were estimated from reference gene primer amplification. Profiled with immunoSEQ multiplex PCR; TCRdb holds only in-frame clones, not every one. Clonal size and the V and J genes are those of that table, whereas D and trimming came from the DNA. The sample has around 310,000 clones; roughly 86% are singletons. The V gene end was trimmed by 0 bases and the J gene end by 4 bases; junction bases not matched to a gene: 6. Germline assignment: CDR1 SGHRS and CDR2 YFSETQ. The CDR3 is made up of 16 amino acids.

This rearrangement joins TRBV5-1 to TRBJ2-7, with 11 bases that match TRBD2. The sequencing sample was made of PBMCs or T cells enriched from blood (not recorded which). The receptor's source is a woman in her twenties or thirties who had recovered from COVID-19. Written as DNA, the CDR3 is TGCGCCAGCAGCTTGGGGTCTACTAGCGGGAGTTACGAGCAGTACTTC. Protein sequence: CASSLGSTSGSYEQYF.